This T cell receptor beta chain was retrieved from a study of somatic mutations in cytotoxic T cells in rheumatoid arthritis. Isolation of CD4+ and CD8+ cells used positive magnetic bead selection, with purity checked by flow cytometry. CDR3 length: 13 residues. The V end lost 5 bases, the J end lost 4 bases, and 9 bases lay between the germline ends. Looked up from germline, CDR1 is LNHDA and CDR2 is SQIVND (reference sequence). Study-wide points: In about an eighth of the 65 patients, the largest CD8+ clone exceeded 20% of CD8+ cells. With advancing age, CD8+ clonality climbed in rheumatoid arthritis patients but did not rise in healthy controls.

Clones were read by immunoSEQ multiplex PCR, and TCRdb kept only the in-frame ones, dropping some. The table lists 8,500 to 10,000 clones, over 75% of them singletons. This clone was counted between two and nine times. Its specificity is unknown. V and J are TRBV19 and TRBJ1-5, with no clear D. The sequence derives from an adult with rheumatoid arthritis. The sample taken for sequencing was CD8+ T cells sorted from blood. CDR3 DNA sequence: TGTGCCAGTAGTCTCCGGCAAAATCAGCCCCAGCATTTT. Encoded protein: CASSLRQNQPQHF.